These 15 T cell receptor beta chains share one sample of origin, sequenced in a study of OX40 agonist ivuxolimab in advanced cancers. The table came from immunoSEQ multiplex PCR; TCRdb's copy has only in-frame clones and leaves some out. The table includes about 45,000 clones, 85% to 90% detected once. This sample comprised CD4+ or CD8+ T cells sorted from blood, obtained in a trial of the OX40 agonist ivuxolimab. The receptors originated from an adult with an advanced solid tumor such as melanoma, head and neck, liver or kidney cancer.

This clone was counted between two and nine times. This sequence joins TRBV30 and TRBJ1-1; D ambiguous. This CDR3 contains 12 residues. The V gene lost 3 bases and the J gene lost 11 bases, with 16 bases spanning the gap. Germline loops: CDR1 GTSNPN, CDR2 SVGIG (reference sequence). Here the CDR3 reads CAWSTPGPGAFF. The CDR3 DNA follows: TGTGCCTGGAGCACACCGGGTCCGGGGGCTTTCTTT.

V and J are TRBV11-1 and TRBJ2-7; D might be TRBD1 (5 bases). V lost 0 bases and J lost 6, with 9 bases in between. Germline-derived CDR1 and CDR2 are SGHAT and FQDESV (reference sequence). This CDR3 is built from 13 residues. CDR3: CASSLALRGEQYF. CDR3 nucleotide sequence: TGTGCCAGCAGCTTAGCGCTAAGGGGCGAGCAGTACTTC.

The chain carries TRBV6-1 and TRBJ2-7; D gene uncertain. This CDR3 contains 14 residues. V lost 4 bases, J lost 2 bases, and 12 bases lay in between. Germline V CDR1 and CDR2: MNHNS, SASEGT. The CDR3 spells CASSAPEGTYEQYF. The CDR3 DNA is TGTGCCAGCAGTGCCCCGGAAGGGACCTACGAGCAGTACTTC.

CDR3 in DNA: TGTGCCAGCAGCCAACAGTTCGAGACCCAGTACTTC. It codes for CASSQQFETQYF. The chain joins TRBV14 to TRBJ2-5, with D unclear. This CDR3 region has 12 residues. Trimming stripped 2 bases from V and 5 bases from J, with 6 bases between. CDR1 and CDR2 from the germline V gene are SGHDN and FVKESK.

The chain has TRBV10-2 and TRBJ1-5; 8 bases are a match to TRBD1. The CDR3 extends over 15 amino acids. Trimming took 6 bases from V and 6 from J; bases not matched to a gene: 10. CDR1 is WSHSY and CDR2 is SAAADI in the germline V gene. DNA for the CDR3: TGCGCCAGCAGCCCTCGGACAGGGCCGGGTCAGCCCCAGCATTTT. Residues: CASSPRTGPGQPQHF.

This chain connects TRBV19 to TRBJ2-1; 7 bases match TRBD1. The CDR3 consists of 15 residues. V lost 5 bases, J lost 2 bases, and 6 bases stayed unmatched. CDR1 is LNHDA, CDR2 SQIVND, per germline (reference sequence). CDR3 protein: CASSRQGPTYNEQFF. The CDR3 nucleotides are TGTGCCAGTAGTCGACAGGGCCCAACCTACAATGAGCAGTTCTTC.

The genes are TRBV27 and TRBJ1-1; D may be TRBD1 (6 bases). The CDR3 sequence is 14 residues long. In germline, CDR1 is MNHEY, CDR2 SMNVEV (reference sequence). V was clipped by 7 bases and J by 3 bases, with 15 bases between them. The CDR3 coding sequence is TGTGCCAGCAAACAGTTACAGGGTTACACTGAAGCTTTCTTT. Protein product: CASKQLQGYTEAFF.

The J gene is TRBJ1-2, the V gene TRBV19; no clear D gene. This CDR3 has 13 residues. Germline V lookup: CDR1 LNHDA, CDR2 SQIVND (reference sequence). Trimming stripped 3 bases from V and 8 bases from J, with 13 bases between. CDR3 amino acids: CASSIDVTVGYTF. The CDR3 region has the DNA TGTGCCAGTAGTATCGACGTAACGGTAGGCTACACCTTC.

The chain recombines TRBV19 with TRBJ2-5; D not certain. V was shortened by 5 bases and J by 2 bases, with 15 bases between the two germline ends. There are 15 residues in the CDR3. Germline V gives CDR1 LNHDA, CDR2 SQIVND (reference sequence). The CDR3 protein is CASSPHRMGQETQYF. As DNA, the CDR3 is TGTGCCAGTAGTCCGCACCGGATGGGGCAAGAGACCCAGTACTTC.

The V gene is TRBV28, the J gene TRBJ2-7; no reliable D call. This CDR3 has 12 amino acids. Trimming stripped 5 bases from V and 3 bases from J, with 8 bases between. Germline-derived CDR1 and CDR2 are MDHEN and SYDVKM. CDR3 bases: TGTGCCAGCAGTGCCCTTTTCTACGAGCAGTACTTC. Translated, it gives CASSALFYEQYF. Based on the CDR3 plus reference TRBV28 and TRBJ2-7, the full variable domain is DVKVTQSSRYLVKRTGEKVFLECVQDMDHENMFWYRQDPGLGLRLIYFSYDVKMKEKGDIPEGYSVSREKKERFSLILESASTNQTSMYLCASSALFYEQYFGPGTRLTVT.

The CDR3 DNA reads TGTGCCAGCAGACGAGGGAGGGCCGAATCCTACGAGCAGTACTTC. Translating gives CASRRGRAESYEQYF. This chain uses TRBV7-8 with TRBJ2-7, with TRBD2 matching 7 bases. Germline CDR1 is SGHVS and CDR2 is FQNEAQ. The CDR3 totals 15 residues. The trim removed 6 bases at V and 1 base at J, leaving 9 bases unmatched.

The chain links TRBV7-2 to TRBJ2-7; perhaps TRBD2 as D (5 bases). The length of the CDR3 is 13 residues. The ends were cut back, 5 bases at V and 3 bases at J, with 11 bases in the middle. From germline, CDR1 is SGHTA and CDR2 FQGNSA. The CDR3: CASSPGIYYEQYF. DNA of the CDR3: TGTGCCAGCAGCCCCGGGATTTACTACGAGCAGTACTTC.

The gene calls are TRBV13 and TRBJ2-7, with D possibly TRBD1 on 6 matching bases. The V gene lost 3 bases and the J gene lost 2 bases, with 8 bases spanning the gap. Looked up from germline, CDR1 is PRHDT and CDR2 is FYEKMQ (reference sequence). This CDR3 contains 13 residues. In DNA form, the CDR3 reads TGTGCCAGCAGCTTCCAGGGGACCTACGAGCAGTACTTC. It specifies CASSFQGTYEQYF.

V gene TRBV6-5 combines with J gene TRBJ2-3; D call uncertain. The germline gives CDR1 MNHEY, CDR2 SVGAGI. The V gene lost 4 bases and the J gene lost 6 bases, with 14 bases spanning the gap. The CDR3 sequence is 14 residues long. The CDR3: CASSLAKPADTQYF. CDR3 nucleotides: TGTGCCAGCAGTTTGGCTAAGCCCGCTGATACGCAGTATTTT.

The V call is TRBV6-5, the J call TRBJ1-5; D gene unclear. The germline V and J ends were trimmed by 8 bases and 0 bases, with 14 bases remaining between them. In germline, CDR1 is MNHEY, CDR2 SVGAGI. This CDR3 has 15 amino acids. For the CDR3, the DNA is TGTGCCAGCGCCGCGGGGTTGAATAGCAATCAGCCCCAGCATTTT. It is translated as CASAAGLNSNQPQHF.